These 11 T cell receptor beta chains came from one sample sequenced in a study of blood T cell repertoires in COVID-19 (dated by TCRdb to the early 2020s). Receptor amplification or capture employed the immunoSEQ multiplex PCR assay. TCRdb's version of the immuneACCESS table is confined to in-frame rearrangements and falls short of the full clone set. An unresolved V gene accounts for under half of the shortfall where checked; the remainder is of unknown origin. Across this sample there are around 130,000 clones, with roughly 84% seen only once. Nearly 4% of the sample lies in the top ten. Sequenced material: PBMCs or T cells enriched from blood (not recorded which). Every receptor here comes from a woman younger than 45 who had recovered from COVID-19.

The chain employs TRBV10-3 and TRBJ2-7; 8 bases are a match to TRBD2. Germline V gives CDR1 ENHRY, CDR2 SYGVKD. The CDR3 is 13 residues long. V shed 10 bases, J shed 2 bases, and the junction held 7 bases outside the gene matches. CDR3 protein: CATAPGGTYEQYF. The CDR3 region has the DNA TGTGCCACCGCTCCGGGAGGGACCTACGAGCAGTACTTC.

J is TRBJ1-3 and V is TRBV5-8; a weak D match, TRBD1 (6 bases). This CDR3 is 14 amino acids long. The germline V gene encodes CDR1 SGHTS and CDR2 YDEGEE. Trimming pared 0 bases from V and 3 bases from J, leaving 7 bases between. The CDR3 region has the DNA TGTGCCAGCAGCTTGGGGGACAATGGAAACACCATATATTTT. It is translated as CASSLGDNGNTIYF.

The chain uses TRBV7-9 and TRBJ1-5; possibly TRBD1 for D (5 bases). CDR1 and CDR2 from the germline V gene are SEHNR and FQNEAQ (reference sequence). CDR3 length equals 14 residues. Trimming cost V 5 bases and J 7 bases, with 15 bases left between them. CDR3 bases: TGTGCCAGCAGCAAGGGCCAGGGTCGGCAGCCCCAGCATTTT. Its protein product is CASSKGQGRQPQHF.

The chain uses TRBV3-1 (or the pseudogene TRBV3-2) and TRBJ2-1; D perhaps matches TRBD1 (5 bases). With 7 bases removed from V and 8 bases from J, the gap between germline ends came to 18 bases. CDR1 is LGHDT and CDR2 is YNNKEL in the germline V gene (reference sequence). This CDR3 is 14 amino acids long. CDR3 bases: TGTGCCAGCACCGATCAGAAAAAGGGGCATGAGCAGTTCTTC. Its translation is CASTDQKKGHEQFF.

CDR3 region: CASSLRGTETDTQYF. The CDR3 region has the DNA TGTGCCAGCAGCTTAAGAGGGACTGAAACAGATACGCAGTATTTT. V and J are TRBV11-2 and TRBJ2-3, with D possibly matching TRBD2 (6 bases). Germline-derived CDR1 and CDR2 are SGHAT and FQNNGV. Deletions cut 2 bases from V and 3 bases from J, with 12 bases between. The CDR3 is 15 residues long.

The rearrangement joins TRBV6-1 to TRBJ2-5, with D possibly TRBD1 on 6 matching bases. CDR1 and CDR2 (germline): MNHNS, SASEGT. The CDR3 length is 15 residues. The V gene lost 0 bases and the J gene lost 5 bases, with 13 bases spanning the gap. As DNA, the CDR3 is TGTGCCAGCAGTGAAGCCTTGACAGGTTCTGAGACCCAGTACTTC. As protein: CASSEALTGSETQYF.

This clone was observed a single time. The chain has TRBV28 and TRBJ2-7; D perhaps matches TRBD2 (6 bases). V was pared by 3 bases and J by 4 bases, with 16 bases between. The CDR3 runs 15 residues. Germline assignment: CDR1 MDHEN and CDR2 SYDVKM. CDR3: CASSFVWLAPYEQYF. The CDR3 bases are TGTGCCAGCAGTTTCGTGTGGCTAGCGCCTTACGAGCAGTACTTC.

The V and J genes are TRBV24-1 and TRBJ2-1; 8 positions match TRBD1. The CDR3 loop spans 15 amino acids. The J segment lost 0 bases and the V segment lost 4 bases, leaving 1 base of the junction unmatched. Germline V gives CDR1 KGHDR, CDR2 SFDVKD. For the CDR3, the DNA is TGTGCCACCAGTGAAACAGGGGGCTCCTACAATGAGCAGTTCTTC. This sequence encodes CATSETGGSYNEQFF.

This clone has a handful of counts. The chain links TRBV4-3 to TRBJ2-5; D ambiguous. V gave up 0 bases and J gave up 2 bases, with 13 bases separating them. CDR3 size: 16 residues. The germline CDR1 and CDR2 sequences are LGHNA and YSLEER. As DNA, the CDR3 is TGCGCCAGCAGCCAAGAAGGAGTAGGATCTCAAGAGACCCAGTACTTC. Translated, it gives CASSQEGVGSQETQYF.

The V gene is TRBV7-2, the J gene TRBJ2-7, with 8 bases matching TRBD1. J lost 6 bases, V lost 5 bases, and 12 bases had no gene match. The CDR3 is made up of 15 amino acids. The germline gives CDR1 SGHTA, CDR2 FQGNSA. CDR3 sequence (DNA): TGTGCCAGCAGCCCCACTCTCCGACAGGGGCCCGAGCAGTACTTC. It codes for CASSPTLRQGPEQYF.

The rearrangement joins TRBV18 to TRBJ1-5; 9 bases align to TRBD1. Germline lookup yields CDR1 KGHSH and CDR2 LQKENI. The length of the CDR3 is 14 residues. V was clipped by 5 bases and J by 7 bases; unmatched bases: 6. The CDR3 region has the DNA TGTGCCAGCTCAGACAGGGGGTCGGAGCAGCCCCAGCATTTT. Its translation: CASSDRGSEQPQHF.